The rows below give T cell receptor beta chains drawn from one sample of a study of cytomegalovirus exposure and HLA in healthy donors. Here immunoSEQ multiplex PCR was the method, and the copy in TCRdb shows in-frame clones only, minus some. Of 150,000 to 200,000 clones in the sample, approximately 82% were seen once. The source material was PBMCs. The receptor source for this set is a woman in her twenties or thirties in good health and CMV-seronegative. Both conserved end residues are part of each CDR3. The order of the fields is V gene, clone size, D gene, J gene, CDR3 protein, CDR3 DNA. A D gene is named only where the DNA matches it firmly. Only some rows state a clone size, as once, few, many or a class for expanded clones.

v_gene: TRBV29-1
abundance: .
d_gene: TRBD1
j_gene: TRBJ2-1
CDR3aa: CSVDRTRDRGRNEQFF
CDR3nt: TGCAGCGTTGACCGGACCCGGGACAGGGGGCGAAATGAGCAGTTCTTC

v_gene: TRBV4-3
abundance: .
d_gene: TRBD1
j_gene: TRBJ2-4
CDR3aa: CASSPDSGQGDIQYF
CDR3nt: TGCGCCAGCAGCCCCGATTCGGGACAGGGGGACATTCAGTACTTC

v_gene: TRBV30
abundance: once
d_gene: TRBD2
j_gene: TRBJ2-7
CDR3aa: CAWSPGLAGDEQYF
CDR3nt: TGTGCCTGGAGCCCGGGACTAGCGGGAGACGAGCAGTACTTC

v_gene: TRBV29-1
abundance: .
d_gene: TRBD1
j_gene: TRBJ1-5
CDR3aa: CSVRTGASNQPQHF
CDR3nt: TGCAGCGTTCGCACAGGGGCTAGCAATCAGCCCCAGCATTTT

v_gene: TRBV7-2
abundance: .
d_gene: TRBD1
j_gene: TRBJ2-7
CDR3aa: CASSLAGTGAYEQYF
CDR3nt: TGTGCCAGCAGCTTAGCAGGGACAGGGGCCTACGAGCAGTACTTC

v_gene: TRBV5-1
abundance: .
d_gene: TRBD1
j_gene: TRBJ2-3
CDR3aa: CASSFEQGMTQYF
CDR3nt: TGCGCCAGCAGCTTCGAACAGGGGATGACGCAGTATTTT

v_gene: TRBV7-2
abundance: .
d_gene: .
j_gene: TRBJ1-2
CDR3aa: CASSLVLDSFYGYTF
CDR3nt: TGTGCCAGCAGCTTAGTTTTGGACAGCTTCTATGGCTACACCTTC

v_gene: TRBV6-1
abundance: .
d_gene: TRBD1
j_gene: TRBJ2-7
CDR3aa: CATHRGQAYEQYF
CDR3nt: TGTGCCACTCACAGGGGGCAAGCCTACGAGCAGTACTTC

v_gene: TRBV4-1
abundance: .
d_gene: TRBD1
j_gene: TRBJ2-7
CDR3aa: CASSQPPDRGLYEQYF
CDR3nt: TGCGCCAGCAGCCAACCTCCCGACAGGGGACTCTACGAGCAGTACTTC

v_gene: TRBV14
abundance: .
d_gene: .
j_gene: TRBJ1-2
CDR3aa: CASSLTPGTTNYGYTF
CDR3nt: TGTGCCAGCAGCCTCACACCAGGGACAACTAACTATGGCTACACCTTC

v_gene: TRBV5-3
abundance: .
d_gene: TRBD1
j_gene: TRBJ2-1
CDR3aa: CARSGDRGQDNEQFF
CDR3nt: TGTGCCAGAAGCGGGGACAGGGGGCAGGACAATGAGCAGTTCTTC

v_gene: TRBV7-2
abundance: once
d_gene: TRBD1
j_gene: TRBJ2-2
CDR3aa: CASSFWTGDSTGELFF
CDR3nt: TGTGCCAGCAGCTTCTGGACAGGGGATAGCACCGGGGAGCTGTTTTTT

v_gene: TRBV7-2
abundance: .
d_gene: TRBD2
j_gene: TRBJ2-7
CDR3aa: CASSPSTSGVYEQYF
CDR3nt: TGTGCCAGCAGCCCCTCGACTAGCGGGGTTTACGAGCAGTACTTC

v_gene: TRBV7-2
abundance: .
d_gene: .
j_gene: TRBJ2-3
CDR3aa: CASSSRTSTDTQYF
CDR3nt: TGTGCCAGCAGCTCACGGACTAGCACAGATACGCAGTATTTT

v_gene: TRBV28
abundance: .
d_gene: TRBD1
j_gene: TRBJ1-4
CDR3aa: CASRSTGGEGEKLFF
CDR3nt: TGTGCCAGCAGGTCCACAGGGGGCGAGGGGGAAAAACTGTTTTTT

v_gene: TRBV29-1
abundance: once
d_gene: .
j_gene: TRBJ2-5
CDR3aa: CSVDRELYGQTQYF
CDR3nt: TGCAGCGTTGACAGGGAATTATACGGGCAGACCCAGTACTTC

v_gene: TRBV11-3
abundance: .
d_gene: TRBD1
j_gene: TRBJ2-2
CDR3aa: CASSSGQGTNTGELFF
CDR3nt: TGTGCCAGCAGCTCGGGACAGGGGACGAACACCGGGGAGCTGTTTTTT

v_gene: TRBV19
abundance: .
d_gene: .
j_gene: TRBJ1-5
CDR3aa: CASRALLGAGGPEQPQHF
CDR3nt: TGTGCCAGTAGGGCCCTCCTCGGGGCGGGAGGCCCGGAACAGCCCCAGCATTTT

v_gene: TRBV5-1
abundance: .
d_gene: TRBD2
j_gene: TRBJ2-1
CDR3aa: CASSLAGTSIPNEQFF
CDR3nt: TGCGCCAGCAGCTTGGCCGGGACTAGTATCCCCAATGAGCAGTTCTTC

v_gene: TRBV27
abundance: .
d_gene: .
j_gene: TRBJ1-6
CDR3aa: CASSLVGIGSSYNSPLHF
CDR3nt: TGTGCCAGCAGTTTGGTCGGGATAGGGAGCTCCTATAATTCACCCCTCCACTTT

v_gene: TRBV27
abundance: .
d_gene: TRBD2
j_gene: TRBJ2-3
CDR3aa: CASRASGGAGGTQYF
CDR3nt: TGTGCCAGCCGGGCTAGCGGGGGGGCGGGGGGTACGCAGTATTTT

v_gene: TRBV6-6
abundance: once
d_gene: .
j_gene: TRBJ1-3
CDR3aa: CASSYSPGEGNTIYF
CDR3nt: TGTGCCAGCAGTTACTCGCCAGGGGAAGGAAACACCATATATTTT

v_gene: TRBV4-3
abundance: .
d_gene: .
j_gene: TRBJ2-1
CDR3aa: CASSQDLAGWGEPDYNEQFF
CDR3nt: TGCGCCAGCAGCCAAGATCTTGCGGGTTGGGGGGAACCGGACTACAATGAGCAGTTCTTC

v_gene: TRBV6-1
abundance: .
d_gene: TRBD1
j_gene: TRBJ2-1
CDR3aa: CASSETGTGRNEQFF
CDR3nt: TGTGCCAGCAGTGAAACCGGGACAGGGCGGAATGAGCAGTTCTTC

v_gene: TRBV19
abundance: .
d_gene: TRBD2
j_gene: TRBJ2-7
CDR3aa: CASRTSGVSEQYF
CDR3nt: TGTGCCAGCCGGACTAGCGGGGTTAGTGAGCAGTACTTC

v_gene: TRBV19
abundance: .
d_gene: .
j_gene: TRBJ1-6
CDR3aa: CASTPGRGNSPLHF
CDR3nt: TGTGCCAGTACCCCCGGTAGGGGGAATTCACCCCTCCACTTT

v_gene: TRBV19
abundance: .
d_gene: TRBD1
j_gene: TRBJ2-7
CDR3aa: CASSNWDRYEQYF
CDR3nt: TGTGCCAGTAGTAACTGGGACAGGTACGAGCAGTACTTC

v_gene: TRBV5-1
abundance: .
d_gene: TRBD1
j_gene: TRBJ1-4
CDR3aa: CASSIRGTNEKLFF
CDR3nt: TGCGCCAGCAGCATCAGGGGGACTAATGAAAAACTGTTTTTT

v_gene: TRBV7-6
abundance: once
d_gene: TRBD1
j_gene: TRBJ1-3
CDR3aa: CASSSGQGTGNTIYF
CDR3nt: TGTGCCAGCAGCTCTGGACAGGGAACTGGAAACACCATATATTTT

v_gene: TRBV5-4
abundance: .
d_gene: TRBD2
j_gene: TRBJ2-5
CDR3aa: CASSLRLADQETQYF
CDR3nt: TGTGCCAGCAGCTTGCGGCTAGCGGACCAAGAGACCCAGTACTTC

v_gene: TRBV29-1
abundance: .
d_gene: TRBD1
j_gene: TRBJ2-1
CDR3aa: CSVEDLDRGYNEQFF
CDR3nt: TGCAGCGTTGAAGATCTTGACAGGGGATACAATGAGCAGTTCTTC

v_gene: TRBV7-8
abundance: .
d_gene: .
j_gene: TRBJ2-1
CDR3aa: CASSLAMEYLSREQFF
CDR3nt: TGTGCCAGCAGCTTAGCGATGGAGTACCTATCTCGCGAGCAGTTCTTC

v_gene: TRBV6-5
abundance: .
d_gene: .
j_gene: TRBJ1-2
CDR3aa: CASRQGVNYGYTF
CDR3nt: TGTGCCAGCAGGCAAGGGGTTAACTATGGCTACACCTTC

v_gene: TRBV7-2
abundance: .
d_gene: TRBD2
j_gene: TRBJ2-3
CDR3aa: CASSLRTSGGRDTQYF
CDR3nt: TGTGCCAGCAGCCTACGGACTAGCGGGGGTAGGGATACGCAGTATTTT

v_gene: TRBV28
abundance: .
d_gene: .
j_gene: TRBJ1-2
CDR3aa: CASSLGRGNYGYTF
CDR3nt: TGTGCCAGCAGTTTAGGGCGGGGTAACTATGGCTACACCTTC

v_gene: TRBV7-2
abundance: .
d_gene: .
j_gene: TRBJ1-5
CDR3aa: CASSSDGFSNQPQHF
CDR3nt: TGTGCCAGCAGCTCCGACGGGTTTAGCAATCAGCCCCAGCATTTT

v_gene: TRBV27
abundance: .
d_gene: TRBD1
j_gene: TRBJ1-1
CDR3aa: CASSRGTGAEAFF
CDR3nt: TGTGCCAGCAGTAGAGGGACAGGGGCTGAAGCTTTCTTT

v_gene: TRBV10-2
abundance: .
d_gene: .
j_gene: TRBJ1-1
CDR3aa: CASSEGHRVGGRTEAFF
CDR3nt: TGCGCCAGCAGTGAGGGTCACAGGGTTGGCGGGCGGACTGAAGCTTTCTTT

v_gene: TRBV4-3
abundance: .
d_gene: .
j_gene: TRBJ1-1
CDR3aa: CASSQAPLLNTEAFF
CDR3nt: TGCGCCAGCAGCCAAGCTCCCTTATTGAACACTGAAGCTTTCTTT

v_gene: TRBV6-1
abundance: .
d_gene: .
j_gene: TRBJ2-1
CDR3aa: CASTPGWRNEQFF
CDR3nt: TGTGCCAGCACTCCTGGGTGGAGAAATGAGCAGTTCTTC

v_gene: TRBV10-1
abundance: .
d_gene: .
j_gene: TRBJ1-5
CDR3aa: CASSGAASSNQPQHF
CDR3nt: TGCGCCAGCAGTGGGGCAGCCTCAAGCAATCAGCCCCAGCATTTT

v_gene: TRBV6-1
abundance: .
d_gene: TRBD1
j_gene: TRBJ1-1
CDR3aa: CASSEGQGVGAFF
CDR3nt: TGTGCCAGCAGTGAAGGCCAGGGGGTTGGGGCTTTCTTT

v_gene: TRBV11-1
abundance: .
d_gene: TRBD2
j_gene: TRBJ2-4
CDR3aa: CASSSGLAQPSQYF
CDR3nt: TGTGCCAGCAGCTCGGGACTAGCCCAACCAAGTCAGTACTTC

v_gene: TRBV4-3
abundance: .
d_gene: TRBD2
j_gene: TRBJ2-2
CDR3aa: CASSQAGGANTGELFF
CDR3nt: TGCGCCAGCAGCCAAGCGGGGGGGGCCAACACCGGGGAGCTGTTTTTT

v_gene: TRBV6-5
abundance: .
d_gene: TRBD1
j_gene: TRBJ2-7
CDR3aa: CASSYSTGFEQYF
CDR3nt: TGTGCCAGCAGTTACTCGACAGGGTTCGAGCAGTACTTC

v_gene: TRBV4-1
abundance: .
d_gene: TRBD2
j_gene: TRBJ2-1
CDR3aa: CASSQLAGAYNEQFF
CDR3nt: TGCGCCAGCAGCCAGCTAGCGGGGGCCTACAATGAGCAGTTCTTC

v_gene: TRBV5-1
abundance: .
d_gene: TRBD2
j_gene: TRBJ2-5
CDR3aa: CASSLVTSEEGAQYF
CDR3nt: TGCGCCAGCAGCTTGGTGACTAGCGAGGAAGGGGCCCAGTACTTC

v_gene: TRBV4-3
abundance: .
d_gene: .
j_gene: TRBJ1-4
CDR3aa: CASSPTVLNEKLFF
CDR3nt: TGCGCCAGCAGCCCGACAGTTCTTAATGAAAAACTGTTTTTT

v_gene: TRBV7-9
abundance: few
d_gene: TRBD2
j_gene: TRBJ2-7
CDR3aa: CASSKDSGGSSYEQYF
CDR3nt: TGTGCCAGCAGCAAAGATAGCGGGGGGAGCTCCTACGAGCAGTACTTC

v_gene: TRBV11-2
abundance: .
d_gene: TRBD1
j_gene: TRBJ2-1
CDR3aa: CASSWDPRGNEQFF
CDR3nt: TGTGCCAGCAGCTGGGACCCCAGGGGGAATGAGCAGTTCTTC

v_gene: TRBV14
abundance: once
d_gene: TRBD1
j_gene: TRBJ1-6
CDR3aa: CASSRRDSNSPLHF
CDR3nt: TGTGCCAGCAGCCGACGGGACAGTAATTCACCCCTCCACTTT

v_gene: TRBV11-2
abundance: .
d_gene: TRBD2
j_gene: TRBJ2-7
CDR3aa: CASSIAQRGSSYEQYF
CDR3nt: TGTGCCAGCAGCATCGCCCAGCGGGGAAGCTCCTACGAGCAGTACTTC

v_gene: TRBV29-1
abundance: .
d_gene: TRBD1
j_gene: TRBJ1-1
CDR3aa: CSVRQGLTEAFF
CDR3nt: TGCAGCGTTCGACAGGGTTTAACTGAAGCTTTCTTT

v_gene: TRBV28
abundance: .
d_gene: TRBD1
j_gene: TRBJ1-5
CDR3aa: CASRGQGEQPQHF
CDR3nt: TGTGCCAGCAGGGGACAGGGGGAACAGCCCCAGCATTTT

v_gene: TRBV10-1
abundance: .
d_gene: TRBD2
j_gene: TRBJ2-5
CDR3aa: CAISNGLAEETQYF
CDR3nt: TGCGCCATCTCGAACGGACTAGCAGAAGAGACCCAGTACTTC